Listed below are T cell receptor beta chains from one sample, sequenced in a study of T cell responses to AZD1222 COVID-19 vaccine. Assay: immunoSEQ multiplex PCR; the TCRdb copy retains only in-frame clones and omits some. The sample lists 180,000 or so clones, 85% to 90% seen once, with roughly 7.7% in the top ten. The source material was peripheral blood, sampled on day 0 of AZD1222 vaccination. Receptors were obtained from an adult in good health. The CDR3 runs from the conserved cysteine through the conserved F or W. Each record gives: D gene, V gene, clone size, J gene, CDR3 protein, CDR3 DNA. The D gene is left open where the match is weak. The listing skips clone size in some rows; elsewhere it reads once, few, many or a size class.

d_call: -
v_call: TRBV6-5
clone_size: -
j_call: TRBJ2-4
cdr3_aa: CASSSPRIGYKNIQYF
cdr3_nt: TGTGCCAGCAGTTCCCCCCGGATAGGATACAAAAACATTCAGTACTTC

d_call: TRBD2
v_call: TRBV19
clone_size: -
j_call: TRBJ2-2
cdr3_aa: CASSIAAGTGELFF
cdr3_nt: TGTGCCAGTAGTATAGCAGCGGGAACCGGGGAGCTGTTTTTT

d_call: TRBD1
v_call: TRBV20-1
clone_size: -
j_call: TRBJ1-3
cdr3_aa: CSASFQGAGNTIYF
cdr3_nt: TGCAGTGCTAGTTTTCAGGGGGCTGGAAACACCATATATTTT

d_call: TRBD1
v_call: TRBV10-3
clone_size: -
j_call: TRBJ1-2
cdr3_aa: CAISESIRGGGYTF
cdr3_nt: TGTGCCATCAGTGAGTCGATCAGGGGGGGTGGCTACACCTTC

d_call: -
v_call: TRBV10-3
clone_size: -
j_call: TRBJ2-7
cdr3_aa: CAISVRESSYEQYF
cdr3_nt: TGTGCCATCAGTGTGAGGGAAAGCTCCTACGAGCAGTACTTC

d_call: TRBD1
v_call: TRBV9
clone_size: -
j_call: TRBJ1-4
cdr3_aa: CASSVTGQNEKLFF
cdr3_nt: TGTGCCAGCAGCGTGACAGGGCAAAATGAAAAACTGTTTTTT

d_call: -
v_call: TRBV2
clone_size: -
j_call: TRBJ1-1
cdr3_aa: CASSVKAGEAFF
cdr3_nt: TGTGCCAGCAGTGTAAAGGCGGGTGAAGCTTTCTTT

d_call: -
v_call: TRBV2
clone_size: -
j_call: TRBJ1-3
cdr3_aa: CASRTGTGNTIYF
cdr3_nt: TGTGCCAGCAGAACAGGGACTGGAAACACCATATATTTT

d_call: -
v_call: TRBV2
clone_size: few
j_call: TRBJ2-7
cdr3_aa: CASRWRGQSYEQYF
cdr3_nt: TGTGCCAGCAGGTGGAGGGGGCAGTCCTACGAGCAGTACTTC

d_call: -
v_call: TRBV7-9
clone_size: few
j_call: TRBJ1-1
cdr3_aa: CASSLASANTEAFF
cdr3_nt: TGTGCCAGCAGCTTAGCTTCCGCTAACACTGAAGCTTTCTTT

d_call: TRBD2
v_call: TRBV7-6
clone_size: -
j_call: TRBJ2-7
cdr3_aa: CASTPGTSGSYEQYF
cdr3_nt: TGTGCCAGCACCCCCGGGACTAGCGGCTCCTACGAGCAGTACTTC

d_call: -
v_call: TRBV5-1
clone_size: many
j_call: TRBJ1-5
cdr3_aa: CATNLSQGDYSNQPQHF
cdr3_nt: TGCGCCACCAACCTCTCGCAGGGAGATTATAGCAATCAGCCCCAGCATTTT

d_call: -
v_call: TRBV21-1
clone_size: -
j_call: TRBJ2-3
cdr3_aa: CASRIYRGPGTDTQYF
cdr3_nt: TGTGCCAGCAGGATTTATAGGGGACCCGGCACAGATACGCAGTATTTT

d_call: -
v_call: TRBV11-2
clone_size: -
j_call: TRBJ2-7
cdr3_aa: CASSFKIGEQYF
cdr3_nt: TGTGCCAGCAGCTTCAAGATCGGCGAGCAGTACTTC

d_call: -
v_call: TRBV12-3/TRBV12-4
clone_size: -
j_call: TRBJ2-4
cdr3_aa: CASSTRGEIWYF
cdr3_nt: TGTGCCAGCAGTACCCGGGGCGAGATATGGTACTTC

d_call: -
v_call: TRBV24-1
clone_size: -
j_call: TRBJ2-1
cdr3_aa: CATSEDHNEQFF
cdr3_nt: TGTGCCACCAGTGAGGACCACAATGAGCAGTTCTTC

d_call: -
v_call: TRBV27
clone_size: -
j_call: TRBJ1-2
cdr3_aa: CASSLGKAYGYTF
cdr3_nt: TGTGCCAGCAGTTTGGGCAAGGCTTATGGCTACACCTTC

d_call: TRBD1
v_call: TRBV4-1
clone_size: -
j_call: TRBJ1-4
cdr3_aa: CASSQEVTGVEKLFF
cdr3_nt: TGCGCCAGCAGCCAAGAAGTGACAGGGGTTGAGAAACTGTTTTTT

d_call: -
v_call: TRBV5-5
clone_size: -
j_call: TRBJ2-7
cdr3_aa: CASSLKGTYTYEQYF
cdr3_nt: TGTGCCAGCAGCTTGAAGGGGACATATACCTACGAGCAGTACTTC

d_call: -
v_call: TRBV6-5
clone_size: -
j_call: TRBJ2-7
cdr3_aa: CARGELAYEQYF
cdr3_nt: TGTGCCAGAGGCGAGTTAGCCTACGAGCAGTACTTC

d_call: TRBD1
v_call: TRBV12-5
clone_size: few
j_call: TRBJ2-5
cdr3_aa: CASGLGSGGLQETQYF
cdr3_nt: TGTGCTAGTGGTTTGGGGTCAGGGGGCCTCCAAGAGACCCAGTACTTC

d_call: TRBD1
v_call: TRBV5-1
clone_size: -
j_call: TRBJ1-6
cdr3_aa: CASTAGTGGESPLHF
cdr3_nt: TGCGCCAGCACTGCCGGGACAGGGGGCGAATCACCCCTCCACTTT

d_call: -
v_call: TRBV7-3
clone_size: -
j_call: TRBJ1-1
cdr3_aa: CASSLTGRTEAFF
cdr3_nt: TGTGCCAGCAGCTTAACAGGGAGGACTGAAGCTTTCTTT

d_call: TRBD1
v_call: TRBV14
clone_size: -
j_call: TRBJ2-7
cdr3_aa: CASSQESTGKVYF
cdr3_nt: TGTGCCAGCAGCCAAGAGTCGACAGGGAAAGTGTACTTC

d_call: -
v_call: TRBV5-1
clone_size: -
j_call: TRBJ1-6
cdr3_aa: CASSEGQPNSPLHF
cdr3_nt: TGCGCCAGCAGCGAAGGACAGCCTAATTCACCCCTCCACTTT

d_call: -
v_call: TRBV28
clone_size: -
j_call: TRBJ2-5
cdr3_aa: CASSLSETQYF
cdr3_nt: TGTGCCAGCAGTTTGAGCGAGACCCAGTACTTC

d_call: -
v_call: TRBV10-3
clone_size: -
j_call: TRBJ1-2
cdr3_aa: CAISVGIGDGYTF
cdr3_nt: TGTGCCATATCAGTGGGGATCGGCGATGGCTACACCTTC

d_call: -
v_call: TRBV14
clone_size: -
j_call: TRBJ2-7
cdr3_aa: CASSQAQLYEQYF
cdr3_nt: TGTGCCAGCAGCCAAGCCCAACTCTACGAGCAGTACTTC

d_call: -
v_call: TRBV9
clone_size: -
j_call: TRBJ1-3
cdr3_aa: CASSKPGNTIYF
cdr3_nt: TGTGCCAGCAGTAAACCTGGAAACACCATATATTTT

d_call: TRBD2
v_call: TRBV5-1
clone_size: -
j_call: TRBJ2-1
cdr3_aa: CASSLGLAGTYNEQFF
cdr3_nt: TGCGCCAGCAGCCTGGGACTAGCGGGAACCTACAATGAGCAGTTCTTC

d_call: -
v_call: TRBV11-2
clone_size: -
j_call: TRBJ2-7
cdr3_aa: CASSLVQDYYGQYF
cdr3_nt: TGTGCCAGCAGCTTAGTCCAGGATTACTACGGGCAGTACTTC

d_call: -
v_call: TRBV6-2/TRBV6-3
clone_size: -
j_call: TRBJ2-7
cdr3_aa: CASSSRRGGEREQYF
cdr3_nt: TGTGCCAGCAGTTCCCGTAGAGGGGGAGAACGTGAGCAGTACTTC

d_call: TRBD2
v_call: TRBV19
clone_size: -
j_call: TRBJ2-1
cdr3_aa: CASSIPSGYNEQFF
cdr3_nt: TGTGCCAGTAGTATACCTAGCGGGTACAATGAGCAGTTCTTC

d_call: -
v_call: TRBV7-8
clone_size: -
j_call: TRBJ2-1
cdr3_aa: CASSTEVAAYSYNEQFF
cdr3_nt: TGTGCCAGCAGCACCGAGGTGGCAGCGTACTCCTACAATGAGCAGTTCTTC

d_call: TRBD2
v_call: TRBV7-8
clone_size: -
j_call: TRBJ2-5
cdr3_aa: CASRSLAGVTETQYF
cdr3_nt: TGTGCCAGCAGATCCTTAGCGGGGGTAACTGAGACCCAGTACTTC

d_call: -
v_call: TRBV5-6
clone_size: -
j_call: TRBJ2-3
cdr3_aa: CASSLPRHLTPDTQYF
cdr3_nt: TGTGCCAGCAGCTTGCCTAGACACCTCACCCCAGATACGCAGTATTTT

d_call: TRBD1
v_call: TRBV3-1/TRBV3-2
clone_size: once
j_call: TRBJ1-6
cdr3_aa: CASSHPGQYNSPLHF
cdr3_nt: TGTGCCAGCAGTCACCCGGGACAGTATAATTCACCCCTCCACTTT

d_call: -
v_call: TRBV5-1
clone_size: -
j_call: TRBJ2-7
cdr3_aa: CASSLASGYEQYF
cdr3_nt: TGCGCCAGCAGCTTGGCATCGGGGTACGAGCAGTACTTC

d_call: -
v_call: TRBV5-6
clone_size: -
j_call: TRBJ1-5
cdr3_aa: CASSFGRGSNQPQHF
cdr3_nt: TGTGCCAGCAGCTTCGGCAGAGGAAGCAATCAGCCCCAGCATTTT

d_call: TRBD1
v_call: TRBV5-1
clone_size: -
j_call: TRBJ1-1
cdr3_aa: CASSFDRGLVNTEAFF
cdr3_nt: TGCGCCAGCAGCTTCGACAGGGGGCTGGTGAACACTGAAGCTTTCTTT

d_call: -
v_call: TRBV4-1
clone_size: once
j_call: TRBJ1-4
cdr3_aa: CASSLPTGYEKLFF
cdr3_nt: TGCGCCAGCAGCCTTCCGACGGGATACGAAAAACTGTTTTTT

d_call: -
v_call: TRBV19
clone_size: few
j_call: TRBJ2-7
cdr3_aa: CASRKGSGIYEQYF
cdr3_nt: TGTGCCAGTAGAAAAGGGTCAGGGATCTACGAGCAGTACTTC